What follows are 15 T cell receptor beta chains derived from one specimen sequenced in a study of T cells in localized non-small cell lung cancer. Only in-frame clones appear in the TCRdb table, and some are missing; sequencing was by immunoSEQ multiplex PCR. The repertoire includes about 70,000 clones, roughly nine tenths of them detected once, and 20% to 25% sits in the top ten. The sample consisted of peripheral blood, taken before any cancer treatment. The receptors come from a male donor at least 60 years old with stage III squamous cell lung carcinoma.

The chain recombines TRBV9 with TRBJ2-6; D gene unclear. V lost 3 bases and J lost 0, with 4 bases in between. The CDR3 has 14 amino acids. Germline V gene lookup returns CDR1 SGDLS and CDR2 YYNGEE. The CDR3 nucleotides read TGTGCCAGCAGCGCCGACTCTGGGGCCAACGTCCTGACTTTC. Residues: CASSADSGANVLTF.

CDR3 loop: CASSQNGASNEKLFF. The DNA of the CDR3 is TGCGCCAGCAGCCAGAACGGGGCCTCTAATGAAAAACTGTTTTTT. The rearrangement uses TRBV4-3 and TRBJ1-4; tentative D call: TRBD1 (5 bases). Trimming removed 3 bases at V and 3 bases at J, with 11 bases between. The CDR3 runs to 15 residues. Germline CDR1 is LGHNA and CDR2 is YSLEER.

The rearrangement links TRBV7-2 to TRBJ2-5; 7 nucleotides match TRBD2. This CDR3 has 16 amino acids. J lost 0 bases, V lost 1 base, and 5 bases had no gene match. CDR1 and CDR2 (germline): SGHTA, FQGNSA. CDR3 nucleotides: TGTGCCAGCAGCTTAGGAGTTGCGGGGGACCAAGAGACCCAGTACTTC. Its protein product is CASSLGVAGDQETQYF.

J is TRBJ1-2 and V is TRBV6-6; D is unclear. Germline CDR1 reads MNHNY; CDR2 reads SVGAGI (reference sequence). V was shortened by 2 bases and J by 4 bases, with 5 bases between the two germline ends. CDR3 length equals 12 residues. CDR3 DNA sequence: TGTGCCAGCAGTTACCGACTCTATGGCTACACCTTC. This codes for CASSYRLYGYTF.

The chain joins TRBV19 to TRBJ1-1; no clear D. CDR1 LNHDA and CDR2 SQIVND come from the germline V gene (reference sequence). V was cut by 6 bases and J by 7 bases, with 15 bases left in between. The CDR3 is 13 residues long. The CDR3 sequence is CASRIRKGDEAFF. The DNA of the CDR3 is TGTGCCAGTAGGATTCGGAAGGGAGATGAAGCTTTCTTT.

This sequence joins TRBV9 and TRBJ2-3; 9 bases are shared with TRBD2. In germline, CDR1 is SGDLS, CDR2 YYNGEE. The trim removed 4 bases at V and 0 bases at J, leaving 6 bases unmatched. The CDR3 contains 16 residues. The CDR3 region is CASSFSGGQSTDTQYF. CDR3 bases: TGTGCCAGCAGCTTTAGCGGGGGCCAAAGCACAGATACGCAGTATTTT.

This clone is classed as medium-sized. J is TRBJ2-7 and V is TRBV2, with D possibly being TRBD1 (5 bases). This CDR3 comprises 13 residues. Germline CDR1 SNHLY, CDR2 FYNNEI. Trimming left V 3 bases short and J 2 bases short, with 8 bases between. The CDR3 region has the DNA TGTGCCAGCAGTGAGGGCAGGGCCTACGAGCAGTACTTC. Translated: CASSEGRAYEQYF.

The chain is built from TRBV11-2 and TRBJ1-4; tentatively, D is TRBD1 (5 bases). This CDR3 spans 14 amino acids. With 1 base removed from V and 7 bases from J, the gap between germline ends came to 10 bases. The germline V gene has CDR1 SGHAT and CDR2 FQNNGV. In DNA form, the CDR3 reads TGTGCCAGCAGCTTAGGTCCGGGGGGTGAAAAACTGTTTTTT. Amino acid sequence: CASSLGPGGEKLFF.

The chain carries TRBV5-1 and TRBJ2-5; no clear D gene. With 0 bases removed from V and 0 bases from J, the gap between germline ends came to 3 bases. The CDR3 length is 13 residues. CDR1 is SGHRS, CDR2 YFSETQ, per germline. CDR3 sequence (DNA): TGCGCCAGCAGCTTGGCCAACCAAGAGACCCAGTACTTC. Protein product: CASSLANQETQYF.

The chain links TRBV5-1 to TRBJ2-3; D unresolved. The CDR3 has 14 residues. The V end was cut by 1 base, the J end by 2 bases, with 8 bases between. Per the germline V gene, CDR1 is SGHRS and CDR2 is YFSETQ. DNA for the CDR3: TGCGCCAGCAGCTTGTTCGGCCACACAGATACGCAGTATTTT. It is translated as CASSLFGHTDTQYF.

V usage is TRBV27 and J usage is TRBJ1-2; 7 bases align to TRBD1. The length of the CDR3 is 12 residues. J lost 8 bases, V lost 5 bases, and 5 bases had no gene match. Looked up from germline, CDR1 is MNHEY and CDR2 is SMNVEV (reference sequence). The CDR3 DNA is TGTGCCAGCAGTCCCCCAGGGGGGGGCTACACCTTC. Its translation is CASSPPGGGYTF.

The rearrangement joins TRBV4-2 to TRBJ2-1; maybe TRBD2 (6 bases). The germline V gene has CDR1 LGHNA and CDR2 YNFKEQ. The CDR3 is 16 residues long. V gave up 0 bases and J gave up 8 bases, with 17 bases separating them. CDR3 loop: CASSQEGGSIRDEQFF. For the CDR3, the DNA is TGTGCCAGCAGCCAAGAGGGAGGATCTATTAGGGATGAGCAGTTCTTC.

The chain employs TRBV5-4 and TRBJ2-5, with 9 positions matching TRBD1. Germline V gives CDR1 SGHNT, CDR2 YYREEE (reference sequence). This CDR3 contains 15 residues. V dropped 3 bases and J dropped 5; count of bases not matched to a gene: 8. CDR3 residues: CASSSYRDREETQYF. CDR3 DNA sequence: TGTGCCAGCAGCTCATACCGGGACAGGGAGGAGACCCAGTACTTC.

This sequence joins TRBV5-6 and TRBJ1-4; TRBD1 might be the D (5 bases). Germline V gene data show CDR1 as SGHDT and CDR2 as YYEEEE. This CDR3 has 14 residues. Deletions cut 4 bases from V and 5 bases from J, with 12 bases between. CDR3 in DNA: TGTGCCAGCAGCCGGGACCTAACAAATGAAAAACTGTTTTTT. Protein sequence: CASSRDLTNEKLFF.

The genes are TRBV4-3 and TRBJ1-2; D possibly corresponds to TRBD1 (6 bases). Trimming cost V 4 bases and J 4 bases, with 22 bases left between them. In germline, CDR1 is LGHNA, CDR2 YSLEER. The CDR3 loop spans 17 amino acids. The chain's CDR3 is CASSPATMGTGSYGYTF. The CDR3 coding sequence is TGCGCCAGCAGCCCCGCAACAATGGGAACAGGGAGCTATGGCTACACCTTC.